The 5 T cell receptor beta chains given below trace back to one sample, sequenced in a study of T cells in Graves' hyperthyroidism and ophthalmopathy. Using RNA transcripts as the source, TCR beta CDR3 regions were amplified. A set of HTBI primers served as the primers for a first-round RT-PCR of the TCR CDR3. Each CDR3 protein gets one entry after TCRdb re-called the multiplex PCR reads with MiXCR. The profile shows a few hundred thousand distinct CDR3 sequences, approximately 21% of them singletons. The specimen was blood. These receptors came from a young man with Graves' ophthalmopathy.

This clonotype was recorded at least ten times. This chain uses TRBV12-3 or TRBV12-4 with TRBJ1-2; D possibly corresponds to TRBD1 (6 bases). Trimming cost V 1 base and J 2 bases, with 14 bases left between them. The CDR3 has 16 amino acids. The CDR3: CASSLGGEGVNYGYTF. The CDR3 nucleotides are TGTGCCAGCAGTTTAGGGGGTGAGGGGGTGAACTATGGCTACACCTTC.

This clonotype has just a few counts. The chain employs TRBV2 and TRBJ1-4, with a possible D match to TRBD1 (5 bases). Germline CDR1 SNHLY, CDR2 FYNNEI. CDR3 length: 12 residues. Trimming cost V 6 bases and J 8 bases, with 10 bases left between them. As DNA, the CDR3 is TGTGCCAGCAGGGCAGGGCTCGAAAAACTGTTTTTT. Protein product: CASRAGLEKLFF.

This clonotype was seen at least ten times. The V and J genes are TRBV18 and TRBJ2-5, with TRBD2 matching 7 bases. J lost 5 bases, V lost 3 bases, and 3 bases had no gene match. The CDR3 loop spans 13 amino acids. The germline gives CDR1 KGHSH, CDR2 LQKENI. CDR3 coding DNA: TGTGCCAGCTCACCCGGACTAGGGGAGACCCAGTACTTC. Translating gives CASSPGLGETQYF.

This clonotype was seen a handful of times. The rearrangement joins TRBV6-7 to TRBJ1-5; TRBD1 is a possible D gene (5 bases). TRBV6-7 falls under the ORF class, with uncertain function. Trimming stripped 8 bases from V and 9 bases from J, with 11 bases between. The CDR3 runs to 11 residues. The CDR3 bases are TGTGCCAGCGGGACCTCCGGGCCCCAGCATTTT. It is translated as CASGTSGPQHF.

The chain combines TRBV6-2 or TRBV6-3 with TRBJ2-2; D not certain. Germline assignment: CDR1 MNHEY and CDR2 SVGEGT. The CDR3 consists of 12 residues. Trimming stripped 11 bases from V and 1 base from J, with 8 bases between. As DNA, the CDR3 is TGTGCCGCAGGAATGAACACCGGGGAGCTGTTTTTT. Protein sequence: CAAGMNTGELFF.